This entry is about one T cell receptor beta chain. Quantitative 5'-RACE with molecular barcodes generated TCR beta libraries. TCRdb re-analysed the 5' RACE reads in MiXCR, keeping a single row per CDR3 protein. The sample lists roughly 200,000 distinct CDR3 sequences; around a quarter were seen once. The CDR3 runs 15 residues. Per the germline V gene, CDR1 is LNHDA and CDR2 is SQIVND (reference sequence). The ends were cut back, 5 bases at V and 4 bases at J, with 15 bases in the middle. The sample belongs to a study of CD8 T cells in ankylosing spondylitis. The receptor was derived from a male donor with ankylosing spondylitis or in good health (not recorded which). V gene TRBV19 combines with J gene TRBJ1-5; D uncertain. Source material: blood, either unsorted or a sorted T cell fraction (not recorded which). CDR3 region: CASSESISLNQPQHF. Here the CDR3 DNA reads TGTGCCAGTAGTGAAAGTATAAGCCTGAATCAGCCCCAGCATTTT.